Below are 8 T cell receptor beta chains sequenced from a single sample in a study of T cells in Graves' hyperthyroidism and ophthalmopathy (dated by TCRdb to the late 2010s). The receptor library was made with multiplex PCR. Sequencing was carried out with an Illumina HiSeq 2000. The TCR beta CDR3 regions were amplified from RNA transcripts. A first-round RT-PCR of the TCR CDR3 used the HTBI primer set with the Qiagen OneStep RT-PCR kit. TCRdb applied fastp at Q25 and MiXCR to the public reads, then kept only in-frame beta chains. Entries that share a CDR3 protein sequence are merged under the most common genes and DNA. The sample records around 350,000 distinct CDR3 sequences, approximately 15% of which are singletons. Together, the top ten hold about 30% of the sample. The sample consisted of blood. These receptors originate from a woman aged 18-35 years with Graves' hyperthyroidism that later progressed to Graves' ophthalmopathy.

In this sample, this clonotype turned up many times. This chain connects TRBV11-2 to TRBJ2-5; perhaps TRBD1 as D (5 bases). Germline V lookup: CDR1 SGHAT, CDR2 FQNNGV. V was trimmed by 0 bases and J by 14 bases, leaving 16 bases between them. The CDR3 totals 13 residues. The chain's CDR3 is CASSLDFGRDFYF. The CDR3 DNA sequence: TGTGCCAGCAGCTTAGATTTCGGCAGGGATTTTTACTTC.

This clonotype came up a few times. The CDR3 DNA sequence: TGCGCCAGCAGTAAAGCGGGAGGGCCAATGAGCACAGATACGCAGTATTTT. Its protein product is CASSKAGGPMSTDTQYF. This chain connects TRBV5-1 to TRBJ2-3, with 10 bases identical to TRBD2. Per germline, CDR1 SGHRS and CDR2 YFSETQ. J gave up 0 bases and V 5 bases, and 9 bases lay outside the gene matches. This CDR3 contains 17 residues.

To note about this clonotype: A read error may be the cause here, since a much bigger clone is one base away. This chain connects TRBV28 to TRBJ2-7; D is ambiguous. Germline V gene sequence: CDR1 MDHEN, CDR2 SYDVKM. The CDR3 length is 11 residues. The CDR3 sequence: CVSSLWNEQYF. DNA for the CDR3: TGTGTCAGCAGTTTATGGAACGAGCAGTACTTC.

The chain combines TRBV18 with TRBJ2-5; D is unclear. V lost 5 bases and J 4 bases, leaving 11 bases between the germline ends. Germline V gene sequence: CDR1 KGHSH, CDR2 LQKENI. This CDR3 region has 13 residues. In DNA form, the CDR3 reads TGTGCCAGCTCAGGGAATCCTGGAGAGACCCAGTACTTC. Translated, it gives CASSGNPGETQYF. The full variable domain, completed using reference TRBV18 and TRBJ2-5, is NAGVMQNPRHLVRRRGQEARLRCSPMKGHSHVYWYRQLPEEGLKFMVYLQKENIIDESGMPKERFSAEFPKEGPSILRIQQVVRGDSAAYFCASSGNPGETQYFGPGTRLLVL.

This clonotype was recorded at least ten times. The chain uses TRBV3-1 and TRBJ1-4; no definite D call. This CDR3 is 16 amino acids long. Germline assignment: CDR1 LGHDT and CDR2 YNNKEL (reference sequence). The V gene lost 1 base and the J gene lost 3 bases, with 12 bases spanning the gap. The CDR3 here is CASSQVADASNEKLFF. The CDR3 nucleotides read TGTGCCAGCAGCCAAGTAGCGGACGCGTCTAATGAAAAACTGTTTTTT.

This clonotype appeared many times. V usage is TRBV5-1 and J usage is TRBJ2-7; no clear D. Germline-derived CDR1 and CDR2 are SGHRS and YFSETQ. V was cut by 5 bases and J by 5 bases, with 14 bases left in between. This CDR3 is built from 13 residues. CDR3 DNA sequence: TGCGCCAGCAGGGTCAGCAACACCCACGAGCAGTACTTC. Protein sequence: CASRVSNTHEQYF.

This clonotype was seen at least ten times. The genes are TRBV6-1 and TRBJ2-1; 9 positions match TRBD2. The germline CDR1 and CDR2 sequences are MNHNS and SASEGT. V lost 6 bases, J lost 4 bases, and 13 bases stayed unmatched. The CDR3 runs 17 residues. CDR3 in amino acids: CASRKLQWLAGYNEQFF. The CDR3 nucleotides are TGTGCCAGCAGAAAGTTACAGTGGCTAGCGGGATACAATGAGCAGTTCTTC.

This clonotype was found many times. The chain links TRBV18 to TRBJ2-1; D gene unclear. Trimming took 0 bases from V and 3 from J, leaving 3 bases between them. Germline V gives CDR1 KGHSH, CDR2 LQKENI. This CDR3 spans 13 amino acids. CDR3 loop: CASSPPDYNEQFF. In DNA, the CDR3 is TGTGCCAGCTCACCACCGGACTACAATGAGCAGTTCTTC.